This T cell receptor (beta chain) was found in a study of cytomegalovirus exposure and HLA in healthy donors. General study findings and limits: It was assumed in the presence/absence analyses that sequencing depth was roughly uniform across donors.

There were likely unrecorded immune exposures, though donors were nominally healthy when sampled. V gave up 1 base and J gave up 5 bases, with 6 bases separating them. The CDR3 has 13 amino acids. Germline loops: CDR1 MNHNS, CDR2 SASEGT. Use of 60 Vbeta and 13 Jbeta primers characterized the PCR. This table comes from immunoSEQ multiplex PCR, and its TCRdb copy is limited to in-frame clones, with some not included. The sample records roughly 80,000 clones, around 85% being singletons. With regard to this clone: The antigen is not known.

The sequenced material came from PBMCs. This receptor was identified in a woman in her forties or fifties in good health and CMV-seronegative. The rearrangement uses TRBV6-1 and TRBJ1-5; D unresolved. This CDR3 is CASSEVRDQPQHF. For the CDR3, the DNA is TGTGCCAGCAGTGAAGTTCGGGATCAGCCCCAGCATTTT.